These 21 T cell receptor beta chains share one sample of origin, sequenced in a study of CD8 T cells in Susac syndrome. Random hexamers served to reverse transcribe roughly 0.45 to 1 ug RNA. TCRdb called the immunoSEQ multiplex PCR reads again in MiXCR, with one record for every CDR3 protein. The sample includes fewer than 60,000 distinct CDR3 sequences, around 95% seen only once; the top ten take less than 0.8%. The specimen was CD8+ T cells from PBMCs. The source is a human donor with Susac syndrome.

The chain has TRBV4-1 and TRBJ1-5; TRBD1 might be the D (5 bases). The CDR3 consists of 16 residues. The germline CDR1 and CDR2 sequences are MGHRA and YSYEKL. V lost 1 base and J 3 bases, leaving 13 bases between the germline ends. For the CDR3, the DNA is TGCGCCAGCAGCCAAGGGGCTGACAGTTTCAATCAGCCCCAGCATTTT. Translation gives CASSQGADSFNQPQHF.

V gene TRBV29-1 combines with J gene TRBJ2-2, with D possibly TRBD1 on 6 matching bases. Trimming took 5 bases from V and 4 from J, leaving 14 bases between them. This CDR3 has 14 amino acids. The germline V gene has CDR1 SQVTM and CDR2 ANQGSEA. CDR3: CSVLPTGSTGELFF. CDR3 bases: TGCAGCGTTCTACCGACAGGTAGCACCGGGGAGCTGTTTTTT.

In this sample, this clonotype turned up once. The gene calls are TRBV7-3 and TRBJ2-5; 10 nucleotides line up with TRBD2. Per the germline V gene, CDR1 is SGHTA and CDR2 is FQGTGA. This CDR3 comprises 15 residues. Trimming removed 5 bases from V and 5 bases from J; junction bases left unmatched: 8. Here the CDR3 reads CASSLSGGPVETQYF. In nucleotides, the CDR3 is TGTGCCAGCAGCCTTAGCGGGGGGCCCGTGGAGACCCAGTACTTC.

This clonotype was seen a handful of times. The V gene is TRBV15, the J gene TRBJ2-1; tentative D call: TRBD1 (7 bases). The germline V gene encodes CDR1 LNHNV and CDR2 YYDKDF (reference sequence). The V gene lost 0 bases and the J gene lost 6 bases, with 15 bases spanning the gap. The CDR3 consists of 16 residues. The CDR3 loop reads CATSRDRRGLFNEQFF. The DNA for the CDR3 is TGTGCCACCAGCAGAGATCGGAGGGGGCTCTTCAATGAGCAGTTCTTC.

The CDR3 here is CSARDRADNSPLHF. CDR3 bases: TGCAGTGCTAGAGACAGGGCTGATAATTCACCCCTCCACTTT. The chain carries TRBV20-1 and TRBJ1-6; a weak D match, TRBD1 (5 bases). With 0 bases removed from V and 5 bases from J, the gap between germline ends came to 8 bases. The CDR3 sequence is 14 residues long. From germline, CDR1 is DFQATT and CDR2 SNEGSKA (reference sequence).

The chain couples TRBV7-9 to TRBJ1-1; D gene ambiguous. The length of the CDR3 is 11 residues. Between the trimmed V and J ends, which lost 5 bases and 5 bases, there was a span of 6 bases. The germline gives CDR1 SEHNR, CDR2 FQNEAQ (reference sequence). Here the CDR3 DNA reads TGTGCCAGCAGCAGGGAAACTGAAGCTTTCTTT. This codes for CASSRETEAFF.

This chain connects TRBV5-1 to TRBJ2-6, with D possibly TRBD2 on 5 matching bases. The CDR3 has 16 residues. Trimming shortened V by 9 bases and J by 2 bases, and 18 bases separated the two germline ends. Germline lookup yields CDR1 SGHRS and CDR2 YFSETQ. CDR3 nucleotide sequence: TGCGCCACCCTAGCCCCGGGCCAGGCTGGGGCCAACGTCCTGACTTTC. Its protein product is CATLAPGQAGANVLTF.

The gene calls are TRBV6-2 or TRBV6-3 and TRBJ2-1; TRBD2 matches at 12 bases. J was trimmed by 2 bases and V by 2 bases; bases with no gene match: 10. CDR1 and CDR2 from the germline V gene are MNHEY and SVGEGT. This CDR3 region has 19 residues. CDR3 nucleotides: TGTGCCAGCAGTTACCGGGCAGCTAGCGGGGGGGCCGCCTACAATGAGCAGTTCTTC. Protein sequence: CASSYRAASGGAAYNEQFF.

The genes are TRBV21-1 and TRBJ2-5. TRBV21-1 is a pseudogene locus. The CDR3 sequence is 13 residues long. CDR3 DNA sequence: TGTGCCACCCTAAAGATCATGGGAGAGACCCAGTACTTC. Its protein is CATLKIMGETQYF.

This chain connects TRBV5-6 to TRBJ2-1, with D maybe TRBD2 (5 bases). Germline loops: CDR1 SGHDT, CDR2 YYEEEE. This CDR3 comprises 12 residues. V lost 7 bases and J 2 bases, leaving 7 bases between the germline ends. CDR3 DNA: TGTGCCAGCCACGGGGCCTACAATGAGCAGTTCTTC. It yields the protein CASHGAYNEQFF.

The chain joins TRBV4-1 to TRBJ1-5; no reliable D call. Trimming shortened V by 4 bases and J by 5 bases, and 9 bases separated the two germline ends. This CDR3 is built from 13 residues. Germline assignment: CDR1 MGHRA and CDR2 YSYEKL. CDR3 coding DNA: TGCGCCAGCAGCCCTGGATCGTATCAGCCCCAGCATTTT. Translating gives CASSPGSYQPQHF.

The gene calls are TRBV30 and TRBJ1-6, with D perhaps TRBD1 (5 bases). From germline, CDR1 is GTSNPN and CDR2 SVGIG (reference sequence). The V end lost 7 bases, the J end lost 5 bases, and 9 bases lay between the germline ends. The CDR3 length is 12 residues. As DNA, the CDR3 is TGTGCCTTAGGGGACCATAATTCACCCCTCCACTTT. This encodes CALGDHNSPLHF.

This chain joins TRBV12-3 or TRBV12-4 and TRBJ2-1; the D is unclear. Trimming stripped 3 bases from V and 6 bases from J, with 9 bases between. This CDR3 region has 13 residues. CDR3 in DNA: TGTGCCAGCAGTTTGCAGCACCCCAATGAGCAGTTCTTC. Encoded protein: CASSLQHPNEQFF.

J is TRBJ2-1 and V is TRBV3-1, with TRBD2 matching 10 bases. Per germline, CDR1 LGHDT and CDR2 YNNKEL (reference sequence). Trimming at V came to 4 bases and at J to 5 bases, leaving 8 bases not matched to a gene. The CDR3 extends over 16 amino acids. The CDR3: CASSLRGTSVDNEQFF. The CDR3 nucleotides are TGTGCCAGCAGCCTCCGCGGGACTAGCGTCGACAATGAGCAGTTCTTC.

This clonotype was seen a single time. V gene TRBV4-1 combines with J gene TRBJ1-6, with D maybe TRBD1 (5 bases). Trimming took 1 base from V and 8 from J, leaving 15 bases between them. CDR1 is MGHRA and CDR2 is YSYEKL in the germline V gene. The CDR3 spans 16 residues. Here the CDR3 DNA reads TGCGCCAGCAGCCAAGTACTCCGGGGACTCCATTCACCCCTCCACTTT. Protein: CASSQVLRGLHSPLHF.

The chain has TRBV12-3 or TRBV12-4 and TRBJ1-1; no firm D call. Trimming left V 5 bases short and J 2 bases short, with 15 bases between. The CDR3 length is 15 residues. CDR3 protein: CASSPREVLNTEAFF. As DNA, the CDR3 is TGTGCCAGCAGTCCACGGGAAGTCCTAAACACTGAAGCTTTCTTT.

The chain couples TRBV5-6 to TRBJ2-7, with D unresolved. This CDR3 is built from 11 residues. V was pared by 5 bases and J by 1 base, with 4 bases between. Looked up from germline, CDR1 is SGHDT and CDR2 is YYEEEE. CDR3 in DNA: TGTGCCAGCAGTCATTCCTACGAGCAGTACTTC. Amino acid sequence: CASSHSYEQYF.

J is TRBJ2-1 and V is TRBV6-5; tentative D call: TRBD1 (5 bases). The CDR3 contains 17 residues. Germline V gives CDR1 MNHEY, CDR2 SVGAGI. The V end was cut by 5 bases, the J end by 6 bases, with 23 bases between. The DNA of the CDR3 is TGTGCCAGCAGTATACAAGGGGTTGGAGACCAGGTCAATGAGCAGTTCTTC. Protein product: CASSIQGVGDQVNEQFF.

V usage is TRBV29-1 and J usage is TRBJ2-1; no clear D. CDR1 and CDR2 from the germline V gene are SQVTM and ANQGSEA. This CDR3 contains 13 residues. The germline V and J ends were trimmed by 2 bases and 3 bases, with 8 bases remaining between them. In nucleotides, the CDR3 is TGCAGCGTTGAAACAAACAACTACAATGAGCAGTTCTTC. Its protein is CSVETNNYNEQFF.

The rearrangement joins TRBV20-1 to TRBJ2-1; TRBD2 matches 7 bases. Trimming at V came to 0 bases and at J to 3 bases, leaving 8 bases not matched to a gene. CDR3 length: 16 residues. Germline V gene lookup returns CDR1 DFQATT and CDR2 SNEGSKA (reference sequence). The CDR3 region is CSARDLWGGNYNEQFF. The DNA of the CDR3 is TGCAGTGCTAGAGATCTTTGGGGGGGGAACTACAATGAGCAGTTCTTC.

The CDR3 sequence: CASVRGSTNEQFF. CDR3 bases: TGTGCCAGCGTTCGGGGCTCTACTAATGAGCAGTTCTTC. The rearrangement links TRBV7-2 to TRBJ2-1; D assignment may be TRBD1 or TRBD2 (5 bases each). Deletions cut 8 bases from V and 7 bases from J, with 15 bases between. The germline CDR1 and CDR2 sequences are SGHTA and FQGNSA. The CDR3 is made up of 13 amino acids.